Presented here are 30 T cell receptor beta chains from one specimen sequenced in a study of blood T cell repertoires in COVID-19. This table comes from immunoSEQ multiplex PCR, and its TCRdb copy is limited to in-frame clones, with some not included. This sample has fewer than 350,000 clones, with about 86% found just once. Source material: peripheral blood. Source of these receptors: a woman aged 25-40 years who had recovered from COVID-19.

CDR3 nucleotides: TGTGCCTACCGACAGGGGGTAGCCCCTTACACCTTC. Protein: CAYRQGVAPYTF. The V gene is TRBV30, the J gene TRBJ1-2; 9 positions agree with TRBD1. CDR3 length: 12 amino acids. In germline, CDR1 is GTSNPN, CDR2 SVGIG (reference sequence). Losses at the gene ends were 7 bases for V and 11 bases for J; bases not matched to a gene: 11.

The V gene is TRBV7-9, the J gene TRBJ1-1, with D unclear. The CDR3 length is 12 residues. Germline assignment: CDR1 SEHNR and CDR2 FQNEAQ (reference sequence). Trimming took off 1 base at V and 7 bases at J, with 7 bases between the two ends. The CDR3 is CASSLGLGEAFF. As DNA, the CDR3 is TGTGCCAGCAGCTTAGGACTGGGTGAAGCTTTCTTT.

This rearrangement joins TRBV18 to TRBJ1-1; maybe TRBD1 (5 bases). Germline CDR1 reads KGHSH; CDR2 reads LQKENI. The V and J ends lost 3 bases and 3 bases respectively, with 11 bases between them. The CDR3 sequence is 14 residues long. The chain's CDR3 is CASSPLTVDTEAFF. As DNA, the CDR3 is TGTGCCAGCTCACCTCTGACAGTCGACACTGAAGCTTTCTTT.

V gene TRBV7-2 combines with J gene TRBJ2-7, with D possibly matching TRBD2 (5 bases). The CDR3 loop spans 15 amino acids. Germline V lookup: CDR1 SGHTA, CDR2 FQGNSA. Trimming cost V 1 base and J 0 bases, with 10 bases left between them. The CDR3 sequence is CASSLDGGPSYEQYF. The CDR3 region has the DNA TGTGCCAGCAGCTTAGATGGCGGGCCCTCCTACGAGCAGTACTTC.

This rearrangement joins TRBV18 to TRBJ2-3, with TRBD2 matching 11 bases. This CDR3 has 15 amino acids. CDR1 and CDR2 from the germline V gene are KGHSH and LQKENI. The V gene end was trimmed by 6 bases and the J gene end by 2 bases; junction bases not matched to a gene: 4. CDR3 sequence reads: CASSQLAGDTDTQYF. DNA for the CDR3: TGTGCCAGCTCCCAACTAGCGGGGGACACAGATACGCAGTATTTT.

This sequence joins TRBV4-2 and TRBJ2-1; 16 nucleotides align to TRBD2. Germline CDR1 is LGHNA and CDR2 is YNFKEQ. The ends lost 0 bases at V and 3 bases at J; junction bases unmatched: 8. This CDR3 has 20 residues. The CDR3 is CASSQDKGLAGGYSYNEQFF. CDR3 DNA sequence: TGTGCCAGCAGCCAAGATAAGGGACTAGCGGGAGGGTATAGCTACAATGAGCAGTTCTTC.

V and J are TRBV2 and TRBJ1-2, with D possibly being TRBD1 (5 bases). In germline, CDR1 is SNHLY, CDR2 FYNNEI. V lost 3 bases, J lost 8 bases, and 13 bases lay in between. The CDR3 loop spans 13 amino acids. CDR3: CASSESGGRGYTF. The CDR3 DNA reads as TGTGCCAGCAGTGAGTCGGGGGGTCGGGGCTACACCTTC.

The chain is built from TRBV19 and TRBJ2-5, with a tentative D call TRBD1 (6 bases). The CDR3 contains 13 residues. V was cut by 3 bases and J by 4 bases, with 9 bases left in between. CDR1 LNHDA and CDR2 SQIVND come from the germline V gene (reference sequence). The CDR3: CASSMGHGETQYF. Here the CDR3 DNA reads TGTGCCAGTAGTATGGGACACGGAGAGACCCAGTACTTC.

J is TRBJ1-6 and V is TRBV11-2; 9 bases line up with TRBD1. Trimming at V came to 4 bases and at J to 8 bases, leaving 9 bases not matched to a gene. The CDR3 totals 16 residues. The germline V gene has CDR1 SGHAT and CDR2 FQNNGV. DNA of the CDR3: TGTGCCAGCAGCTGGGGGGCAGGGACAGGGTATTCACCCCTCCACTTT. This sequence encodes CASSWGAGTGYSPLHF.

The V and J genes are TRBV12-3 or TRBV12-4 and TRBJ1-2, with no clear D. With 3 bases removed from V and 1 base from J, the gap between germline ends came to 3 bases. The CDR3 is 12 residues long. The CDR3 loop reads CASSFRNYGYTF. The CDR3 region has the DNA TGTGCCAGCAGTTTCCGTAACTATGGCTACACCTTC.

This clone has just one count. The rearrangement uses TRBV27 and TRBJ2-3; 16 nucleotides agree with TRBD2. CDR1 and CDR2 from the germline V gene are MNHEY and SMNVEV (reference sequence). The V segment lost 6 bases and the J segment 6 bases; nucleotides outside the gene matches: 3. The CDR3 length is 15 residues. The CDR3 DNA is TGTGCCAGCAGCTGGGGACTAGCGGGAGGGGATACGCAGTATTTT. It translates to CASSWGLAGGDTQYF.

The V and J genes are TRBV6-5 and TRBJ1-2, with TRBD1 as a possible D gene (6 bases). The CDR3 totals 13 residues. CDR1 is MNHEY, CDR2 SVGAGI, per germline. Between the trimmed V and J ends, which lost 6 bases and 2 bases, there was a span of 10 bases. The CDR3 DNA reads TGTGCCAGCAGAAAACAGGGAAACTATGGCTACACCTTC. As protein: CASRKQGNYGYTF.

The V gene is TRBV7-3, the J gene TRBJ2-5; 8 bases are a match to TRBD1. From germline, CDR1 is SGHTA and CDR2 FQGTGA. The CDR3 runs to 14 residues. V trimming: 4 bases; J trimming: 5 bases; junction bases outside the gene matches: 6. CDR3 sequence: CASSSGQGRETQYF. CDR3 DNA: TGTGCCAGCAGCTCCGGACAGGGTAGGGAGACCCAGTACTTC. The variable domain in full, with the rest retrieved from reference TRBV7-3 and TRBJ2-5, is GAGVSQTPSNKVTEKGKYVELRCDPISGHTALYWYRQSLGQGPEFLIYFQGTGAADDSGLPNDRFFAVRPEGSVSTLKIQRTERGDSAVYLCASSSGQGRETQYFGPGTRLLVL.

About this clone itself: Its ends do not fully match the called genes, so a read error is possible. The chain combines TRBV7-7 with TRBJ2-7; D possibly corresponds to TRBD1 (5 bases). The CDR3 is 13 amino acids. Germline CDR1 reads SSHAT; CDR2 reads FNYEAQ (reference sequence). The CDR3 nucleotides read TGTGCTAGCAGCTTTAGTAAAGGGGAAGAGCAGTACTTC. It is translated as CASSFSKGEEQYF.

The chain combines TRBV6-6 with TRBJ1-1; D ambiguous. V lost 7 bases to trimming and J lost 1 base, with 10 bases between them. Germline CDR1 reads MNHNY; CDR2 reads SVGAGI (reference sequence). This CDR3 is built from 13 residues. This CDR3 is CASTNQWNTEAFF. In nucleotides, the CDR3 is TGTGCCAGCACCAACCAGTGGAACACTGAAGCTTTCTTT.

The chain employs TRBV7-3 and TRBJ2-1; 8 nucleotides line up with TRBD1. The CDR3 is made up of 16 amino acids. Germline V CDR1 and CDR2: SGHTA, FQGTGA. V shed 1 base and J 7 bases; nucleotides not matched to a gene: 9. The DNA of the CDR3 is TGTGCCAGCAGCTTAATCCCCGGACAGGGATTTAATGAGCAGTTCTTC. Translation gives CASSLIPGQGFNEQFF.

This sequence joins TRBV18 and TRBJ2-5; D is unresolved. This CDR3 is built from 13 residues. Per germline, CDR1 KGHSH and CDR2 LQKENI. Trimming removed 0 bases from V and 5 bases from J, with 7 bases in between. The CDR3 DNA sequence: TGTGCCAGCTCACCACCGTATTTGGAGACCCAGTACTTC. It yields the protein CASSPPYLETQYF.

This chain connects TRBV9 to TRBJ2-5; TRBD2 matches 7 bases. Germline loops: CDR1 SGDLS, CDR2 YYNGEE. There are 17 residues in the CDR3. V shed 3 bases, J shed 4 bases, and the junction held 15 bases outside the gene matches. The CDR3 loop is CASSEGPEAGLRETQYF. The CDR3, as DNA: TGTGCCAGCAGCGAGGGCCCGGAAGCGGGGCTACGAGAGACCCAGTACTTC.

The V call is TRBV5-8, the J call TRBJ2-1, with TRBD2 matching 12 bases. Germline V gene data show CDR1 as SGHTS and CDR2 as YDEGEE. The V gene end was trimmed by 4 bases and the J gene end by 0 bases; junction bases not matched to a gene: 8. The CDR3 totals 18 residues. CDR3: CASSRGLAGLSSYNEQFF. Here the CDR3 DNA reads TGTGCCAGCAGCCGGGGACTAGCGGGTCTGAGCTCCTACAATGAGCAGTTCTTC.

This clone was observed many times. The chain has TRBV6-4 and TRBJ2-1, with 11 bases identical to TRBD2. CDR1 MRHNA and CDR2 SNTAGT come from the germline V gene. V shed 0 bases, J shed 6 bases, and the junction held 1 base outside the gene matches. The CDR3 consists of 15 residues. The CDR3 region has the DNA TGTGCCAGCAGTGACTCTAGCGGGGGGGCCAATGAGCAGTTCTTC. It is translated as CASSDSSGGANEQFF.

The chain is built from TRBV7-2 and TRBJ1-2, with TRBD1 matching over 8 bases. With 2 bases clipped from V and 4 bases from J, the junction kept 3 bases outside the gene matches. CDR3 length equals 14 residues. Per germline, CDR1 SGHTA and CDR2 FQGNSA. In nucleotides, the CDR3 is TGTGCCAGCAGCTTATCGGACAGGGCCTATGGCTACACCTTC. Encoded protein: CASSLSDRAYGYTF.

This clone was recorded once. V is TRBV5-1 and J is TRBJ1-5, with no clear D. Trimming took off 0 bases at V and 5 bases at J, with 6 bases between the two ends. Germline V gene sequence: CDR1 SGHRS, CDR2 YFSETQ. The CDR3 covers 13 residues. The CDR3 loop is CASSLVFDQPQHF. CDR3 in DNA: TGCGCCAGCAGCTTGGTCTTCGATCAGCCCCAGCATTTT.

The V gene is TRBV24-1, the J gene TRBJ2-3; 7 nucleotides align to TRBD1. V shed 8 bases, J shed 4 bases, and the junction held 5 bases outside the gene matches. This CDR3 has 13 amino acids. CDR1 and CDR2 from the germline V gene are KGHDR and SFDVKD. The CDR3 reads CATKTGLADTQYF. CDR3 nucleotides: TGTGCCACCAAGACAGGGCTTGCAGATACGCAGTATTTT.

The CDR3 here is CASSQVGRELNTGELFF. The CDR3 nucleotides are TGTGCCAGCAGCCAAGTGGGCCGGGAACTAAACACCGGGGAGCTGTTTTTT. This chain uses TRBV4-2 with TRBJ2-2, with TRBD2 as a possible D gene (5 bases). With 1 base removed from V and 2 bases from J, the gap between germline ends came to 14 bases. The CDR3 covers 17 residues. Germline V lookup: CDR1 LGHNA, CDR2 YNFKEQ.

The V and J genes are TRBV19 and TRBJ2-7; D is undetermined. Trimming left V 5 bases short and J 2 bases short, with 10 bases between. Germline lookup yields CDR1 LNHDA and CDR2 SQIVND (reference sequence). CDR3 length equals 13 residues. The CDR3 DNA sequence: TGTGCCAGTAGTTCAGACTGGACCTACGAGCAGTACTTC. It translates to CASSSDWTYEQYF.

As concerns this clone: The identical CDR3 is also encoded by other nucleotide sequences in the sample. The chain has TRBV4-3 and TRBJ2-2; 7 nucleotides line up with TRBD2. The junction had 6 bases not matched to a gene; V was cut back by 0 bases and J by 2 bases. The CDR3 covers 17 residues. Per germline, CDR1 LGHNA and CDR2 YSLEER. DNA for the CDR3: TGCGCCAGCAGCCAAGATAACGCTAGCGGTAACACCGGGGAGCTGTTTTTT. Translation gives CASSQDNASGNTGELFF.

The chain recombines TRBV24-1 with TRBJ2-5; 9 bases are a match to TRBD2. V shed 10 bases, J shed 0 bases, and the junction held 11 bases outside the gene matches. Germline CDR1 and CDR2: KGHDR and SFDVKD. The length of the CDR3 is 16 residues. The CDR3 region is CATSREGRGNQETQYF. CDR3 nucleotides: TGTGCCACATCGCGGGAGGGCCGAGGGAACCAAGAGACCCAGTACTTC.

The chain couples TRBV27 to TRBJ2-7; 7 nucleotides align to TRBD2. Trimming cost V 5 bases and J 0 bases; bases outside gene matches: 16. The CDR3 totals 18 residues. The germline V gene has CDR1 MNHEY and CDR2 SMNVEV (reference sequence). In nucleotides, the CDR3 is TGTGCCAGCAGTACCTTAGTGAGGGTAGCGGGCTTCTCCTACGAGCAGTACTTC. It is translated as CASSTLVRVAGFSYEQYF.

The chain links TRBV27 to TRBJ2-5; no clear D. Between the trimmed V and J ends, which lost 2 bases and 12 bases, there was a span of 22 bases. This CDR3 has 15 amino acids. The germline CDR1 and CDR2 sequences are MNHEY and SMNVEV (reference sequence). CDR3 DNA: TGTGCCAGCAGTTTAAATTCACTCGCTGGCGTGCGGAAGTACTTC. It encodes CASSLNSLAGVRKYF.

The rearrangement joins TRBV18 to TRBJ1-2; no clear D gene. The CDR3 contains 14 residues. Germline V CDR1 and CDR2: KGHSH, LQKENI. V was clipped by 2 bases and J by 2 bases, with 9 bases between them. In DNA form, the CDR3 reads TGTGCCAGCTCACCAGGCGCGGAGAACTATGGCTACACCTTC. This gives the protein CASSPGAENYGYTF. The variable domain in full, with the rest retrieved from reference TRBV18 and TRBJ1-2, is NAGVMQNPRHLVRRRGQEARLRCSPMKGHSHVYWYRQLPEEGLKFMVYLQKENIIDESGMPKERFSAEFPKEGPSILRIQQVVRGDSAAYFCASSPGAENYGYTFGSGTRLTVV.